The 17 T cell receptor beta chains below come from one sample, sequenced in a study of blood T cell repertoires in COVID-19. Sequencing used immunoSEQ multiplex PCR; TCRdb keeps in-frame clones, though not all of them. The sample consists of some 290,000 clones, 89% of them appearing once. Sequencing was done on a sample of peripheral blood. The receptors were gathered from a woman in her 30s with COVID-19, enrolled during active disease.

The chain couples TRBV20-1 to TRBJ2-1; D is perhaps TRBD2 (5 bases). V was pared by 5 bases and J by 5 bases, with 7 bases between. The CDR3 has 11 residues. The germline V gene encodes CDR1 DFQATT and CDR2 SNEGSKA (reference sequence). CDR3 coding DNA: TGCAGTGCTGGAGGTAACAATGAGCAGTTCTTC. Translated: CSAGGNNEQFF.

The V gene is TRBV12-3 or TRBV12-4, the J gene TRBJ2-7; D is ambiguous. The CDR3 covers 13 residues. V lost 3 bases, J lost 10 bases, and 16 bases lay in between. CDR3 residues: CASSFSPATEQYF. DNA of the CDR3: TGTGCCAGCAGTTTTTCGCCTGCCACTGAACAGTACTTC.

The J gene is TRBJ1-1, the V gene TRBV4-1, with unresolved D. The CDR3 totals 15 residues. Trimming shortened V by 0 bases and J by 7 bases, and 15 bases separated the two germline ends. CDR1 is MGHRA, CDR2 YSYEKL, per germline. The CDR3, as DNA: TGCGCCAGCAGCCAAGAGATGGTCTTGGGCAATGAAGCTTTCTTT. Translating gives CASSQEMVLGNEAFF.

In its sample, this clone was seen once. Here the CDR3 reads CASSPQGVGTDTQYF. The DNA for the CDR3 is TGTGCCAGTAGTCCACAGGGGGTGGGCACAGATACGCAGTATTTT. The chain has TRBV19 and TRBJ2-3, with TRBD1 matching over 8 bases. The CDR3 is made up of 15 amino acids. The V and J ends lost 5 bases and 1 base, in that order; junction bases with no gene match: 5. From germline, CDR1 is LNHDA and CDR2 SQIVND (reference sequence).

This clone was detected only a few times. The J gene is TRBJ1-5, the V gene TRBV3-1 (or the pseudogene TRBV3-2); TRBD1 might be the D (5 bases). Trimming left V 4 bases short and J 3 bases short, with 10 bases between. This CDR3 region has 14 residues. Germline CDR1 and CDR2: LGHDT and YNNKEL (reference sequence). DNA of the CDR3: TGTGCCAGCAGCCCGACAGTGATCAATCAGCCCCAGCATTTT. It codes for CASSPTVINQPQHF.

This clone has only a few counts. This CDR3 is CASSSQGGSLAPLHF. CDR3 nucleotide sequence: TGTGCCAGCAGCTCGCAAGGGGGTAGTTTGGCACCCCTCCACTTT. The chain links TRBV7-9 to TRBJ1-6; the D gene is possibly TRBD1 (6 bases). Trimming pared 4 bases from V and 11 bases from J, leaving 18 bases between. The germline gives CDR1 SEHNR, CDR2 FQNEAQ (reference sequence). The CDR3 has 15 residues.

J is TRBJ2-1 and V is TRBV7-9; 7 bases are a match to TRBD2. Losses at the gene ends were 2 bases for V and 9 bases for J; bases not matched to a gene: 4. Germline CDR1 and CDR2: SEHNR and FQNEAQ (reference sequence). The CDR3 is made up of 13 amino acids. CDR3 sequence: CASSLPPSGEQFF. CDR3 bases: TGTGCCAGCAGCTTACCCCCTAGCGGTGAGCAGTTCTTC.

The chain employs TRBV3-1 (or the pseudogene TRBV3-2) and TRBJ2-3, with TRBD2 matching over 10 bases. V gave up 3 bases and J gave up 4 bases; unmatched junction bases: 7. Germline-derived CDR1 and CDR2 are LGHDT and YNNKEL (reference sequence). This CDR3 region has 16 residues. Here the CDR3 reads CASSQAGTSEPDTQYF. The CDR3 DNA reads TGTGCCAGCAGCCAGGCGGGGACTAGCGAACCAGATACGCAGTATTTT.

There are a few counts of this clone. This sequence joins TRBV5-5 and TRBJ2-5, with D possibly TRBD2 on 6 matching bases. This CDR3 has 15 residues. Trimming removed 4 bases from V and 1 base from J, with 14 bases in between. Germline CDR1 reads SGHKS; CDR2 reads YYEKEE (reference sequence). The DNA for the CDR3 is TGTGCCAGCAGCCGGGTCGGGGGAACCCAAGAGACCCAGTACTTC. Its translation: CASSRVGGTQETQYF.

This clone was counted between two and nine times. This chain connects TRBV15 to TRBJ1-6, with a weak D call TRBD1 (5 bases). The V gene's germline CDR1 is LNHNV and CDR2 YYDKDF (reference sequence). This CDR3 region has 16 residues. V was cut by 2 bases and J by 4 bases, with 12 bases left in between. The CDR3 DNA follows: TGTGCCACCAGCAGACACGGGGGACGGTATAATTCACCCCTCCACTTT. Translated, it gives CATSRHGGRYNSPLHF.

This clone has more than one count but fewer than ten. The chain combines TRBV7-8 with TRBJ1-5, with D unclear. There are 14 residues in the CDR3. V was cut by 5 bases and J by 9 bases, with 17 bases left in between. Germline V gives CDR1 SGHVS, CDR2 FQNEAQ. CDR3 coding DNA: TGTGCCAGCAGCCAACGGGGAGGCCCTCTGCCCCAGCATTTT. This codes for CASSQRGGPLPQHF. Variable domain in full (rest from reference TRBV7-8 and TRBJ1-5): GAGVSQSPRYKVAKRGQDVALRCDPISGHVSLFWYQQALGQGPEFLTYFQNEAQLDKSGLPSDRFFAERPEGSVSTLKIQRTQQEDSAVYLCASSQRGGPLPQHFGDGTRLSIL.

The chain couples TRBV6-5 to TRBJ1-2, with TRBD1 matching over 7 bases. Germline V gives CDR1 MNHEY, CDR2 SVGAGI. J was trimmed by 3 bases and V by 6 bases; bases with no gene match: 4. The CDR3 has 13 amino acids. CDR3 amino acids: CASSPGQDYGYTF. The CDR3 DNA is TGTGCCAGCAGCCCAGGACAGGACTATGGCTACACCTTC.

The CDR3 region is CASSLIQGSYEQYF. CDR3 in DNA: TGTGCCAGCAGCTTGATCCAGGGTTCCTACGAGCAGTACTTC. This chain uses TRBV5-4 with TRBJ2-7; perhaps TRBD1 as D (5 bases). Germline-derived CDR1 and CDR2 are SGHNT and YYREEE (reference sequence). Trimming cost V 1 base and J 1 base, with 9 bases left between them. CDR3 length equals 14 residues.

The chain joins TRBV2 to TRBJ1-5, with TRBD1 matching 8 bases. This CDR3 contains 12 residues. V lost 8 bases and J lost 8; bases outside the gene matches: 5. Germline-derived CDR1 and CDR2 are SNHLY and FYNNEI. CDR3 sequence (DNA): TGTGCCAGCGCGACAGGGGTGGAGCCCCAGCATTTT. Amino acids: CASATGVEPQHF.

V is TRBV12-3 or TRBV12-4 and J is TRBJ1-1, with D maybe TRBD1 (6 bases). The CDR3 spans 12 residues. The CDR3 DNA reads TGTGCTGGGGGACGGGACACCAGGAGAGCTTTCTTT. Residues: CAGGRDTRRAFF.

The V gene is TRBV5-6, the J gene TRBJ2-7, with 7 bases matching TRBD1. V dropped 4 bases and J dropped 0; count of bases not matched to a gene: 16. Germline V gene sequence: CDR1 SGHDT, CDR2 YYEEEE. This CDR3 is built from 18 residues. The CDR3: CASSPRYQLRDSSYEQYF. CDR3 coding DNA: TGTGCCAGCAGCCCCAGATATCAACTCCGGGACAGCTCCTACGAGCAGTACTTC.

The chain joins TRBV19 to TRBJ1-3; maybe TRBD1 (5 bases). Germline V gene lookup returns CDR1 LNHDA and CDR2 SQIVND (reference sequence). The CDR3 is 14 residues long. V dropped 7 bases and J dropped 6 bases, with 16 bases sitting between them. Here the CDR3 reads CASTLWGKPNTIYF. The CDR3 DNA reads TGTGCCAGTACCTTATGGGGCAAGCCAAACACCATATATTTT.